This T cell receptor (beta chain) emerged from a study of blood T cell repertoires in COVID-19. Trimming cost V 6 bases and J 4 bases; bases outside gene matches: 5. There are 13 residues in the CDR3. The germline gives CDR1 LNHDA, CDR2 SQIVND (reference sequence). Profiled with immunoSEQ multiplex PCR; TCRdb holds only in-frame clones, not every one. The data hold some 340,000 clones, with approximately 91% observed a single time. The clonotype comes from a woman aged 30 to 39 who had been exposed to COVID-19. This rearrangement joins TRBV19 to TRBJ1-2, with 7 bases aligning to TRBD1. The sample was PBMCs or T cells enriched from blood (not recorded which). Here the CDR3 reads CASSMDRTYGYTF. The CDR3 DNA reads as TGTGCCAGTAGCATGGACAGGACCTATGGCTACACCTTC.